This T cell receptor beta chain was identified during a study of OX40 agonist ivuxolimab in advanced cancers. The protocol was immunoSEQ multiplex PCR, while the TCRdb copy is restricted to in-frame clones and leaves out a portion. Of about 60,000 clones listed, 70% to 90% were seen once; the top ten hold roughly 1.8%. The V end was cut by 0 bases, the J end by 4 bases, with 9 bases between. The CDR3 consists of 14 residues. Germline V gene lookup returns CDR1 MNHEY and CDR2 SVGAGI. The rearrangement joins TRBV6-5 to TRBJ1-1, with no clear D. The sequenced sample was CD4+ or CD8+ T cells sorted from blood, obtained in a trial of the OX40 agonist ivuxolimab. The clonotype comes from an adult with an advanced solid tumor such as melanoma, head and neck, liver or kidney cancer. This CDR3 is CASSYSGRATEAFF. The CDR3 DNA follows: TGTGCCAGCAGTTACTCCGGCAGAGCCACTGAAGCTTTCTTT.